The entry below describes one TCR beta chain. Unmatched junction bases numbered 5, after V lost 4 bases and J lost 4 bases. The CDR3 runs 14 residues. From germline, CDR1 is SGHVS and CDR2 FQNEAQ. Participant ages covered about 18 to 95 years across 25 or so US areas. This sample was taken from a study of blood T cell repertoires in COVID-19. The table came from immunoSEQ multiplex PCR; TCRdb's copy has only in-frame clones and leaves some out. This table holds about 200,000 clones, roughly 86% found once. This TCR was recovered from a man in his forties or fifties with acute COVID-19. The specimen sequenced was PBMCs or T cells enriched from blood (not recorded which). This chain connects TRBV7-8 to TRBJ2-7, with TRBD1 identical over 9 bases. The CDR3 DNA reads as TGTGCCAGCAGCTCCACAGGGGGCGCGTACGAGCAGTACTTC. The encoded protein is CASSSTGGAYEQYF.